A selection of T cell receptor beta chains follows, all from one sample in a study of shared clonotypes between healthy human individuals. Profiled with immunoSEQ multiplex PCR; TCRdb holds only in-frame clones, not every one. The sample records about 590,000 clones, about 95% being singletons. What was sequenced was naive CD8+ T cells sorted from blood. The receptors were gathered from a woman aged 25 to 39 in good health. Both conserved end residues are part of each CDR3. Fields, in order: D gene, J gene, clone size, V gene, CDR3 DNA, CDR3 protein. A D gene is named only where the DNA matches it firmly. The size field is filled for only some rows; it gives once, few, many or a size class.

D gene: NA; J gene: TRBJ2-3; clone size: NA; V gene: TRBV5-4; CDR3 DNA: TGTGCCAGCAGCTTCGCAGGGTCAGATACGCAGTATTTT; CDR3 protein: CASSFAGSDTQYF
D gene: TRBD1; J gene: TRBJ2-2; clone size: NA; V gene: TRBV6-5; CDR3 DNA: TGTGCCAGCAGTTCTCTTACAGGGGTTTCCGGGGAGCTGTTTTTT; CDR3 protein: CASSSLTGVSGELFF
D gene: NA; J gene: TRBJ2-3; clone size: NA; V gene: TRBV4-1; CDR3 DNA: TGCGCCAGCAGCCAAGATCGGACGGGATCTAGCACAGATACGCAGTATTTT; CDR3 protein: CASSQDRTGSSTDTQYF
D gene: NA; J gene: TRBJ2-7; clone size: NA; V gene: TRBV15; CDR3 DNA: TGTGCCACCAGCAGAGATCAGGGGAGCAGGAGCTCCTACGAGCAGTACTTC; CDR3 protein: CATSRDQGSRSSYEQYF
D gene: NA; J gene: TRBJ2-7; clone size: NA; V gene: TRBV27; CDR3 DNA: TGTGCCAGCAGTTTGATGGGTTCCTACGAGCAGTACTTC; CDR3 protein: CASSLMGSYEQYF
D gene: TRBD1; J gene: TRBJ1-4; clone size: NA; V gene: TRBV30; CDR3 DNA: TGTGCCTGGAGTGTGGGGACAGGGGTCGAAAAACTGTTTTTT; CDR3 protein: CAWSVGTGVEKLFF
D gene: TRBD1; J gene: TRBJ2-2; clone size: NA; V gene: TRBV2; CDR3 DNA: TGTGCCAGCAGGGAGACAGGGTCGTATTACACCGGGGAGCTGTTTTTT; CDR3 protein: CASRETGSYYTGELFF
D gene: NA; J gene: TRBJ2-7; clone size: NA; V gene: TRBV29-1; CDR3 DNA: TGCAGCGCTACCGGGACTGGGTCCTACGAGCAGTACTTC; CDR3 protein: CSATGTGSYEQYF
D gene: NA; J gene: TRBJ1-1; clone size: NA; V gene: TRBV27; CDR3 DNA: TGTGCCAGCAGTCCGGGCCCGAACACTGAAGCTTTCTTT; CDR3 protein: CASSPGPNTEAFF
D gene: NA; J gene: TRBJ1-2; clone size: NA; V gene: TRBV14; CDR3 DNA: TGTGCCAGCAGCCAAGTGAACAACTATGGCTACACCTTC; CDR3 protein: CASSQVNNYGYTF
D gene: NA; J gene: TRBJ1-1; clone size: NA; V gene: TRBV19; CDR3 DNA: TGTGCCAGTAGTTACGACACCGGTGGACAGCTGAACACTGAAGCTTTCTTT; CDR3 protein: CASSYDTGGQLNTEAFF
D gene: NA; J gene: TRBJ2-4; clone size: NA; V gene: TRBV6-5; CDR3 DNA: TGTGCCAGCAGTTACCTTCCCTTAGCCAAAAACATTCAGTACTTC; CDR3 protein: CASSYLPLAKNIQYF
D gene: NA; J gene: TRBJ2-7; clone size: NA; V gene: TRBV19; CDR3 DNA: TGTGCCAGTAGTCTAGAGACACGGCCCCACGAGCAGTACTTC; CDR3 protein: CASSLETRPHEQYF
D gene: TRBD2; J gene: TRBJ2-3; clone size: NA; V gene: TRBV6-5; CDR3 DNA: TGTGCCAGCAGTTACTCACCGGGACTAGAGTATTTT; CDR3 protein: CASSYSPGLEYF
D gene: NA; J gene: TRBJ2-5; clone size: NA; V gene: TRBV5-1; CDR3 DNA: TGCGCCAGCAGCCCGATATACCGGGACTCCCAAGAGACCCAGTACTTC; CDR3 protein: CASSPIYRDSQETQYF
D gene: TRBD1; J gene: TRBJ1-2; clone size: NA; V gene: TRBV7-9; CDR3 DNA: TGTGCCAGCAGTCCGGTGGGACAGCCGGCCGGCTACACCTTC; CDR3 protein: CASSPVGQPAGYTF
D gene: NA; J gene: TRBJ2-7; clone size: NA; V gene: TRBV27; CDR3 DNA: TGTGCCAGCAGTTTACTGGGGTTCTCCTACGAGCAGTACTTC; CDR3 protein: CASSLLGFSYEQYF
D gene: TRBD2; J gene: TRBJ2-1; clone size: once; V gene: TRBV7-9; CDR3 DNA: TGTGCCACCCAACCGGGACTAGCGGATGTCAATGAGCAGTTCTTC; CDR3 protein: CATQPGLADVNEQFF
D gene: TRBD2; J gene: TRBJ2-1; clone size: NA; V gene: TRBV4-2; CDR3 DNA: TGTGCCAGCAGCCAAGAACTAGCGGGAGGATCTGAGCAGTTCTTC; CDR3 protein: CASSQELAGGSEQFF
D gene: NA; J gene: TRBJ2-1; clone size: NA; V gene: TRBV28; CDR3 DNA: TGTGCCAGCAGCCGACGGGACTGGTCGGAGCAGTTCTTC; CDR3 protein: CASSRRDWSEQFF
D gene: NA; J gene: TRBJ2-5; clone size: NA; V gene: TRBV5-4; CDR3 DNA: TGTGCCACCTCGGGAGAAGCGGCAGAGACCCAGTACTTC; CDR3 protein: CATSGEAAETQYF
D gene: NA; J gene: TRBJ2-7; clone size: NA; V gene: TRBV28; CDR3 DNA: TGTGCCAGCAGCTCACTTGGAGGGCCTTCCTACGAGCAGTACTTC; CDR3 protein: CASSSLGGPSYEQYF
D gene: NA; J gene: TRBJ1-4; clone size: few; V gene: TRBV5-1; CDR3 DNA: TGCGCCAGCAGGGGGGGAAACGGAAAGGAAAAACTGTTTTTT; CDR3 protein: CASRGGNGKEKLFF
D gene: NA; J gene: TRBJ1-2; clone size: NA; V gene: TRBV19; CDR3 DNA: TGTGCCAGTAGTATAGAAAACTATGGCTACACCTTC; CDR3 protein: CASSIENYGYTF
D gene: TRBD2; J gene: TRBJ2-3; clone size: NA; V gene: TRBV10-3; CDR3 DNA: TGTGCCATCAACGCCGGGACTAGCGATTCCGATACGCAGTATTTT; CDR3 protein: CAINAGTSDSDTQYF
D gene: NA; J gene: TRBJ1-1; clone size: NA; V gene: TRBV9; CDR3 DNA: TGTGCCAGCAGCGAGGTGAACACTGAAGCTTTCTTT; CDR3 protein: CASSEVNTEAFF
D gene: NA; J gene: TRBJ1-4; clone size: NA; V gene: TRBV7-7; CDR3 DNA: TGTGCCAGCAGCCGGACGGGTAATGAAAAACTGTTTTTT; CDR3 protein: CASSRTGNEKLFF
D gene: NA; J gene: TRBJ2-5; clone size: NA; V gene: TRBV7-9; CDR3 DNA: TGTGCCAGCAGCTCTTGGTGGGCCCAGTACTTC; CDR3 protein: CASSSWWAQYF
D gene: TRBD1; J gene: TRBJ2-1; clone size: NA; V gene: TRBV7-8; CDR3 DNA: TGTGCCAGCAGCATGGACAGGGGAAATGAGCAGTTCTTC; CDR3 protein: CASSMDRGNEQFF
D gene: TRBD2; J gene: TRBJ2-7; clone size: NA; V gene: TRBV5-5; CDR3 DNA: TGTGCCAGCAGCCAGACTAGCGGTGCAAACTACTACGAGCAGTACTTC; CDR3 protein: CASSQTSGANYYEQYF
D gene: NA; J gene: TRBJ1-1; clone size: NA; V gene: TRBV5-1; CDR3 DNA: TGCGCCAGCAGCCCAAACCGAAATATGAACACTGAAGCTTTCTTT; CDR3 protein: CASSPNRNMNTEAFF
D gene: TRBD2; J gene: TRBJ2-3; clone size: NA; V gene: TRBV19; CDR3 DNA: TGTGCCAGTAGTACGACGACTAGCGGGAAGACAGATACGCAGTATTTT; CDR3 protein: CASSTTTSGKTDTQYF
D gene: TRBD1; J gene: TRBJ2-7; clone size: NA; V gene: TRBV27; CDR3 DNA: TGTGCCAGCAGCAGGGGGCCCTACGAGCAGTACTTC; CDR3 protein: CASSRGPYEQYF
D gene: NA; J gene: TRBJ2-7; clone size: NA; V gene: TRBV6-5; CDR3 DNA: TGTGCCAGCAGTTCCGACCGAGACCCGCGGGGCCTGTACTTC; CDR3 protein: CASSSDRDPRGLYF
D gene: TRBD2; J gene: TRBJ2-7; clone size: NA; V gene: TRBV7-6; CDR3 DNA: TGTGCCAGCAGCCATCGACTAGCGGGTAAACTATCCTACGAGCAGTACTTC; CDR3 protein: CASSHRLAGKLSYEQYF
D gene: TRBD2; J gene: TRBJ2-7; clone size: NA; V gene: TRBV29-1; CDR3 DNA: TGCAGCGTCGCGGGAGGGCCGATCTACGAGCAGTACTTC; CDR3 protein: CSVAGGPIYEQYF